The entry that follows covers one T cell receptor beta chain sequence. Trimming at V came to 4 bases and at J to 9 bases, leaving 17 bases not matched to a gene. This CDR3 comprises 17 residues. Germline lookup yields CDR1 SGHNT and CDR2 YYREEE (reference sequence). The sample is drawn from a study of cytomegalovirus exposure and HLA in healthy donors. The primer mix had 60 Vbeta and 13 Jbeta primers. Sequencing used immunoSEQ multiplex PCR; TCRdb keeps in-frame clones, though not all of them. The sample carries more than 200,000 clones, approximately 81% recorded once. This clonotype was obtained from a human donor in good health. The sequencing input was PBMCs. V and J are TRBV5-4 and TRBJ2-1, with 9 positions matching TRBD2. The CDR3 spells CASSPDNSGGLSREQFF. The CDR3 nucleotides are TGTGCCAGCAGCCCCGATAATAGCGGGGGTTTATCGCGTGAGCAGTTCTTC.